Presented here are 32 T cell receptor beta chains from one specimen sequenced in a study of CD8 T cells in ankylosing spondylitis. Study-wide results and caveats: The study identified a TCR beta motif of roughly eight highly homologous variants that appeared characteristic of ankylosing spondylitis blood.

Each CDR3 protein is one row after TCRdb ran MiXCR on the 5' RACE reads. The profile covers 750,000 to 850,000 distinct CDR3 sequences, with approximately 10% appearing a single time and roughly 0.51% taken by the ten largest. Antigens of these TCRs are unknown. The sequencing sample was made of blood, either unsorted or a sorted T cell fraction (not recorded which). These TCRs come from a male donor with ankylosing spondylitis.

This clonotype was seen a few times. J is TRBJ2-1 and V is TRBV6-1, with D perhaps TRBD1 (5 bases). The CDR3 has 12 amino acids. V was pared by 5 bases and J by 8 bases, with 10 bases between. The germline CDR1 and CDR2 sequences are MNHNS and SASEGT. The DNA for the CDR3 is TGTGCCAGCAGTAGGTGGGGCGATGAGCAGTTCTTC. It yields the protein CASSRWGDEQFF.

This chain joins TRBV6-1 and TRBJ2-1; TRBD2 agrees at 8 bases. The junction had 3 bases not matched to a gene; V was cut back by 7 bases and J by 4 bases. This CDR3 spans 13 amino acids. Per the germline V gene, CDR1 is MNHNS and CDR2 is SASEGT. The CDR3 loop reads CASKTSGYNEQFF. In nucleotides, the CDR3 is TGTGCCAGCAAAACTAGCGGATACAATGAGCAGTTCTTC.

There are a few counts of this clonotype. The chain couples TRBV4-2 to TRBJ1-1, with D maybe TRBD1 (5 bases). This CDR3 contains 17 residues. V was shortened by 1 base and J by 3 bases, with 18 bases between the two germline ends. The germline V gene encodes CDR1 LGHNA and CDR2 YNFKEQ. The CDR3 loop is CASSQATDIQADTEAFF. CDR3 nucleotides: TGTGCCAGCAGCCAAGCCACGGACATACAGGCGGACACTGAAGCTTTCTTT.

This clonotype was found a few times. The chain uses TRBV12-3 or TRBV12-4 and TRBJ1-5; maybe TRBD1 (6 bases). The CDR3 is 14 amino acids. Trimming removed 3 bases from V and 6 bases from J, with 12 bases in between. CDR3 coding DNA: TGTGCCAGCAGTTTTAGGACAGCAAGTCAGCCCCAGCATTTT. Translating it yields CASSFRTASQPQHF.

This clonotype was seen a few times. The chain uses TRBV7-9 and TRBJ2-2, with D unclear. The V and J ends lost 5 bases and 4 bases respectively, with 5 bases between them. The length of the CDR3 is 12 residues. Germline loops: CDR1 SEHNR, CDR2 FQNEAQ (reference sequence). CDR3 DNA: TGTGCCAGCAGCGACATCACCGGGGAGCTGTTTTTT. This gives the protein CASSDITGELFF.

The chain recombines TRBV9 with TRBJ1-1; D gene ambiguous. Looked up from germline, CDR1 is SGDLS and CDR2 is YYNGEE. The CDR3 spans 16 residues. Trimming pared 0 bases from V and 1 base from J, leaving 13 bases between. CDR3 nucleotides: TGTGCCAGCAGCGTAGGGCGGGCAGGACGGAACACTGAAGCTTTCTTT. It codes for CASSVGRAGRNTEAFF.

V usage is TRBV12-3 or TRBV12-4 and J usage is TRBJ2-7; TRBD1 aligns across 9 bases. The CDR3 runs 16 residues. Germline trimming cut 4 bases from V and 5 bases from J; bases unmatched to any gene: 12. The CDR3 DNA is TGTGCCAGCAGTTGGGGACTACGGGACAGGGACCACGAGCAGTACTTC. It translates to CASSWGLRDRDHEQYF.

This clonotype was observed a handful of times. The V gene is TRBV18, the J gene TRBJ2-7; unclear D gene. V lost 1 base, J lost 2 bases, and 9 bases lay in between. Germline assignment: CDR1 KGHSH and CDR2 LQKENI. This CDR3 contains 14 residues. For the CDR3, the DNA is TGTGCCAGCTCACCACAAACACAACCCTACGAGCAGTACTTC. Encoded protein: CASSPQTQPYEQYF.

In its sample, this clonotype was seen many times. The chain links TRBV29-1 to TRBJ1-1; D not certain. The CDR3 extends over 14 amino acids. V lost 1 base and J lost 2, with 11 bases in between. CDR1 is SQVTM and CDR2 is ANQGSEA in the germline V gene. Here the CDR3 reads CSVEARAPNTEAFF. The CDR3 nucleotides are TGCAGCGTTGAAGCGCGGGCCCCAAACACTGAAGCTTTCTTT. Drawing the rest from reference TRBV29-1 and TRBJ1-1, the complete variable domain is SAVISQKPSRDICQRGTSLTIQCQVDSQVTMMFWYRQQPGQSLTLIATANQGSEATYESGFVIDKFPISRPNLTFSTLTVSNMSPEDSSIYLCSVEARAPNTEAFFGQGTRLTVV.

V is TRBV7-9 and J is TRBJ2-1; D perhaps matches TRBD2 (5 bases). Germline V gene data show CDR1 as SEHNR and CDR2 as FQNEAQ (reference sequence). Trimming stripped 5 bases from V and 6 bases from J, with 20 bases between. This CDR3 spans 16 amino acids. The CDR3 bases are TGTGCCAGCAGCCTACGGCCACGGGGTAAAGGCAATGAGCAGTTCTTC. This sequence encodes CASSLRPRGKGNEQFF.

The sample holds a few counts of this clonotype. V usage is TRBV12-3 or TRBV12-4 and J usage is TRBJ2-7, with TRBD1 matching over 11 bases. This CDR3 comprises 15 residues. V lost 3 bases, J lost 6 bases, and 7 bases stayed unmatched. CDR3 nucleotides: TGTGCCAGCAGTTTGGGGGACAGGGGGGCTGGCGAGCAGTACTTC. As protein: CASSLGDRGAGEQYF.

This clonotype was found many times. V and J are TRBV5-1 and TRBJ2-1; D call uncertain. Per the germline V gene, CDR1 is SGHRS and CDR2 is YFSETQ. The CDR3 runs to 13 residues. The ends were cut back, 0 bases at V and 7 bases at J, with 8 bases in the middle. The CDR3 loop reads CASSLVGQNEQFF. The CDR3 DNA follows: TGCGCCAGCAGCTTGGTAGGGCAGAATGAGCAGTTCTTC.

The rearrangement links TRBV5-1 to TRBJ1-1, with D unclear. V lost 6 bases to trimming and J lost 4 bases, with 13 bases between them. The V gene's germline CDR1 is SGHRS and CDR2 YFSETQ. The CDR3 runs to 13 residues. The CDR3 sequence: CASTPRESTEAFF. The CDR3 bases are TGCGCCAGCACCCCGAGGGAGAGCACTGAAGCTTTCTTT.

This rearrangement joins TRBV5-1 to TRBJ2-7, with a tentative D call TRBD1 (6 bases). Per germline, CDR1 SGHRS and CDR2 YFSETQ. This CDR3 is 13 amino acids long. Trimming took off 2 bases at V and 6 bases at J, with 12 bases between the two ends. CDR3 loop: CASSFGQTGEQYF. In DNA, the CDR3 is TGCGCCAGCAGCTTCGGACAGACGGGCGAGCAGTACTTC.

The chain uses TRBV29-1 and TRBJ1-2; TRBD1 aligns across 7 bases. The germline CDR1 and CDR2 sequences are SQVTM and ANQGSEA. The CDR3 covers 13 residues. Unmatched junction bases numbered 8, after V lost 3 bases and J lost 7 bases. In DNA, the CDR3 is TGCAGCGTTGATGAGACAGGGTCTAGTGGCTACACCTTC. Translating it yields CSVDETGSSGYTF.

The chain has TRBV18 and TRBJ2-7, with D possibly being TRBD2 (6 bases). This CDR3 spans 14 amino acids. Germline V gene lookup returns CDR1 KGHSH and CDR2 LQKENI. Trimming removed 6 bases at V and 4 bases at J, with 16 bases between. CDR3 nucleotide sequence: TGTGCCAGCTCCCAGGGACTGGAGACTTACGAGCAGTACTTC. Amino acid sequence: CASSQGLETYEQYF.

The chain recombines TRBV5-5 with TRBJ1-6; 7 bases agree with TRBD1. This CDR3 has 16 residues. Germline-derived CDR1 and CDR2 are SGHKS and YYEKEE (reference sequence). V lost 0 bases to trimming and J lost 8 bases; unmatched junction nucleotides: 8. The CDR3 loop is CASSLERETGDSPLHF. The CDR3 nucleotides are TGTGCCAGCAGCTTGGAGAGGGAAACAGGGGATTCACCCCTCCACTTT. Looking up the rest from reference TRBV5-5 and TRBJ1-6 gives the full variable domain: DAGVTQSPTHLIKTRGQQVTLRCSPISGHKSVSWYQQVLGQGPQFIFQYYEKEERGRGNFPDRFSARQFPNYSSELNVNALLLGDSALYLCASSLERETGDSPLHFGNGTRLTVT.

The V call is TRBV27, the J call TRBJ1-6; D not certain. CDR1 is MNHEY and CDR2 is SMNVEV in the germline V gene (reference sequence). Between the trimmed V and J ends, which lost 3 bases and 10 bases, there was a span of 7 bases. The CDR3 is 12 residues long. As DNA, the CDR3 is TGTGCCAGCAGTTTGCTGGGGTCACCCCTCCACTTT. It specifies CASSLLGSPLHF.

This clonotype has more than one count but fewer than ten. The chain uses TRBV11-1 and TRBJ2-5; D call uncertain. Per the germline V gene, CDR1 is SGHAT and CDR2 is FQDESV (reference sequence). Trimming pared 6 bases from V and 0 bases from J, leaving 11 bases between. CDR3 length: 14 residues. In DNA form, the CDR3 reads TGTGCCAGCAGGCGTACTCAAGACCAAGAGACCCAGTACTTC. Protein sequence: CASRRTQDQETQYF.

The CDR3 region is CSALTSGNTDTQYF. The CDR3 DNA reads TGCAGTGCCTTGACTAGCGGAAACACAGATACGCAGTATTTT. The gene calls are TRBV20-1 and TRBJ2-3; 9 nucleotides match TRBD2. Germline CDR1 is DFQATT and CDR2 is SNEGSKA (reference sequence). CDR3 length: 14 amino acids. V lost 6 bases and J lost 2; bases outside the gene matches: 6.

In its sample, this clonotype was seen many times. The CDR3 sequence is CAISERDRNNSPLHF. CDR3 in DNA: TGTGCCATCAGTGAGAGGGACAGAAATAATTCACCCCTCCACTTT. The J gene is TRBJ1-6, the V gene TRBV10-3; 7 bases are a match to TRBD1. With 2 bases clipped from V and 5 bases from J, the junction kept 3 bases outside the gene matches. The CDR3 is 15 amino acids. CDR1 ENHRY and CDR2 SYGVKD come from the germline V gene.

This clonotype was seen a few times. The chain links TRBV11-1 to TRBJ2-7; the D is unclear. This CDR3 spans 14 amino acids. V was shortened by 3 bases and J by 0 bases, with 9 bases between the two germline ends. Germline lookup yields CDR1 SGHAT and CDR2 FQDESV (reference sequence). This CDR3 reads CASSFGVYSYEQYF. CDR3 nucleotides: TGTGCCAGCAGCTTCGGAGTGTACTCCTACGAGCAGTACTTC.

The chain is built from TRBV24-1 and TRBJ2-3; D gene uncertain. CDR3 size: 14 residues. Between the trimmed V and J ends, which lost 5 bases and 4 bases, there was a span of 12 bases. CDR1 and CDR2 from the germline V gene are KGHDR and SFDVKD. CDR3 in DNA: TGTGCCACCAGTGCCCGACCTTATGCAGATACGCAGTATTTT. This translates into CATSARPYADTQYF.

V gene TRBV10-3 combines with J gene TRBJ1-5, with D possibly matching TRBD1 (6 bases). The V end lost 3 bases, the J end lost 4 bases, and 13 bases lay between the germline ends. This CDR3 contains 15 residues. Germline-derived CDR1 and CDR2 are ENHRY and SYGVKD. CDR3 bases: TGTGCCATCAGTGATTTCAGGACAGAAAATCAGCCCCAGCATTTT. This encodes CAISDFRTENQPQHF.

In this sample, this clonotype turned up many times. V gene TRBV4-3 combines with J gene TRBJ1-2; D might be TRBD1 (5 bases). This CDR3 region has 13 residues. V lost 0 bases and J lost 5, with 7 bases in between. Germline-derived CDR1 and CDR2 are LGHNA and YSLEER. CDR3 sequence reads: CASSQEGTYGYTF. The CDR3 DNA sequence: TGCGCCAGCAGCCAAGAAGGGACGTATGGCTACACCTTC.

The sample holds a few counts of this clonotype. Being one base from a much bigger clone, this may be a read error. This CDR3 reads CASSWGDRNTEAFF. CDR3 coding DNA: TGCGCCAGCAGCTGGGGGGACAGGAACACTGAAGCTTTCTTT. The chain carries TRBV5-1 and TRBJ1-1; 7 nucleotides line up with TRBD1. The germline V gene has CDR1 SGHRS and CDR2 YFSETQ. Losses at the gene ends were 3 bases for V and 1 base for J; bases not matched to a gene: 3. CDR3 size: 14 residues.

This clonotype was observed a few times. The V gene is TRBV12-3 or TRBV12-4, the J gene TRBJ2-2, with a tentative D call TRBD1 (5 bases). The V gene lost 5 bases and the J gene lost 2 bases, with 9 bases spanning the gap. CDR3 length equals 14 residues. CDR3 amino acids: CASSDRLNTGELFF. The CDR3 DNA reads as TGTGCCAGCAGTGACAGATTAAACACCGGGGAGCTGTTTTTT.

This clonotype was found many times. The chain links TRBV7-2 to TRBJ2-1; possible D gene TRBD1, 5 bases. The V end lost 2 bases, the J end lost 6 bases, and 14 bases lay between the germline ends. Germline values: CDR1 SGHTA, CDR2 FQGNSA. CDR3 length: 15 residues. The DNA of the CDR3 is TGTGCCAGCAGCTTAAGTCCAGGGAATAGCAATGAGCAGTTCTTC. Translation: CASSLSPGNSNEQFF.

The chain carries TRBV5-1 and TRBJ2-7; D is unclear. V shed 4 bases and J shed 1 base, with 12 bases lying between them. In germline, CDR1 is SGHRS, CDR2 YFSETQ. CDR3 length: 14 residues. The DNA of the CDR3 is TGCGCCAGCAGCCCCACTGGGCCATCCTACGAGCAGTACTTC. It translates to CASSPTGPSYEQYF.

The V call is TRBV15, the J call TRBJ1-1; tentatively, D is TRBD1 (5 bases). In germline, CDR1 is LNHNV, CDR2 YYDKDF (reference sequence). This CDR3 comprises 16 residues. The ends were cut back, 0 bases at V and 1 base at J, with 12 bases in the middle. The CDR3 here is CATSRDGNGGNTEAFF. DNA for the CDR3: TGTGCCACCAGCAGAGACGGTAACGGGGGGAACACTGAAGCTTTCTTT.

V is TRBV5-6 and J is TRBJ1-4; 9 nucleotides line up with TRBD1. Per germline, CDR1 SGHDT and CDR2 YYEEEE. The CDR3 extends over 15 amino acids. Trimming removed 4 bases from V and 7 bases from J; junction bases left unmatched: 8. In nucleotides, the CDR3 is TGTGCCAGCAGCCGCTGGACAGGGGTGGGTGAAAAACTGTTTTTT. Translated: CASSRWTGVGEKLFF.

This clonotype was seen ten or more times. The chain has TRBV24-1 and TRBJ1-5; D gene ambiguous. Trimming removed 6 bases at V and 0 bases at J, with 8 bases between. CDR1 and CDR2 from the germline V gene are KGHDR and SFDVKD. There are 14 residues in the CDR3. CDR3 sequence reads: CATSLSDSNQPQHF. The CDR3 nucleotides are TGTGCCACCAGTCTCAGTGATAGCAATCAGCCCCAGCATTTT.